This T cell receptor (beta chain) was identified in a study of molecular identifiers for immune sequencing clone quantification. In the study overall: The replicates split RNA from around 18,000 or 91,000 naive CD8 cells five ways and sequenced four.

The CDR3 contains 17 residues. Germline lookup yields CDR1 KGHDR and CDR2 SFDVKD. J was trimmed by 4 bases and V by 2 bases; bases with no gene match: 6. Each CDR3 protein gets one entry after TCRdb re-called the PCR reads with MiXCR. The sample lists 400,000 to 600,000 distinct CDR3 sequences, 20% to 25% occurring once. The sample holds one count of this clonotype. The V and J genes are TRBV24-1 and TRBJ2-1; 11 nucleotides align to TRBD2. The clonotype comes from a human donor in good health. Some libraries in this study had Jurkat cell RNA spiked in. Material: naive CD8+ T cells from blood, with Jurkat cell RNA spiked in. Subset defined: FACS-sorted CD8+CD4-CCR7+CD45RA+ naive T cells. This CDR3 is CATSDSSGTSGYNEQFF. The CDR3 bases are TGTGCCACCAGTGATTCATCCGGGACTAGCGGATACAATGAGCAGTTCTTC.